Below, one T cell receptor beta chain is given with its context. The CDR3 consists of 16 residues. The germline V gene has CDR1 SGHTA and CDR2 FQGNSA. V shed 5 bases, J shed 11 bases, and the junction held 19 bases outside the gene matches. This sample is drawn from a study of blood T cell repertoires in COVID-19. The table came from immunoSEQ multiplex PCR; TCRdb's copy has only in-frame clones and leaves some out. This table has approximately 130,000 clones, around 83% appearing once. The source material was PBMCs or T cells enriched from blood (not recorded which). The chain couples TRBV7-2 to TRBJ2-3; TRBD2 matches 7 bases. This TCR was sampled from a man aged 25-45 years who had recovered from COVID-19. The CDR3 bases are TGTGCCAGCAGCCCAACCAAGCGGGATTCCCCTTTTGGGCAGTATTTT. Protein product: CASSPTKRDSPFGQYF.